Listed below are T cell receptor beta chains from one sample, sequenced in a study of T cells in Graves' hyperthyroidism and ophthalmopathy. One entry per CDR3 protein results from TCRdb running MiXCR on the multiplex PCR reads. Altogether some 620,000 distinct CDR3 sequences are present, about 16% being singletons, with the ten largest covering 3% to 4%. The specimen sequenced was blood. These receptors originate from a woman aged 25 to 39 with Graves' hyperthyroidism. CDR3s include the opening cysteine and the closing phenylalanine or tryptophan. Each record gives: D gene, V gene, CDR3 length, clone size, J gene, CDR3 DNA, CDR3 protein. D genes are given only for firm matches. For some rows the clone size is stated as once, few or many, or as a class when expanded; others skip it.

>NA|TRBV28|14|many|TRBJ2-3
TGTGCCAGCAGTTTCACTCAGGGGACAGATACGCAGTATTTT
CASSFTQGTDTQYF
>NA|TRBV12-3/TRBV12-4|14|many|TRBJ2-2
TGTGCCAGCAGTTTAGACGGGACGGCCGGGGAGCTGTTTTTT
CASSLDGTAGELFF
>TRBD2|TRBV7-2|17|few|TRBJ2-2
TGTGCCAGCAACTCCGGCAGGCTAGCGGGAGGTGCCGGGGAGCTGTTTTTT
CASNSGRLAGGAGELFF
>NA|TRBV7-7|15|NA|TRBJ2-5
TGTGCTAGCAGAAACATCCGGGACGCACAAGAGACCCAGTACTTC
CASRNIRDAQETQYF
>NA|TRBV12-3/TRBV12-4|13|many|TRBJ1-5
TGTGCCAGCAGTTTAGACTACTATCAGCCCCAGCATTTT
CASSLDYYQPQHF
>TRBD1|TRBV20-1|16|few|TRBJ1-5
TGCAGTGCCCTAATAACCGGGACAGATTTCAATCAGCCCCAGCATTTT
CSALITGTDFNQPQHF
>NA|TRBV25-1|14|NA|TRBJ2-7
TGTGCCAGCAGCGATTTAGAGGACGACTACGAGCAGTACTTC
CASSDLEDDYEQYF
>NA|TRBV4-1|18|NA|TRBJ2-1
TGCGCCAGCAGCCAAGAGGGACGGCTGGTTAGCTCCTACAATGAGCAGTTCTTC
CASSQEGRLVSSYNEQFF
>NA|TRBV5-1|14|NA|TRBJ1-2
TGCGCCAGCACTAAAGGGGCATCAAGCTATGGCTACACCTTC
CASTKGASSYGYTF
>NA|TRBV29-1|15|many|TRBJ2-5
TGCAGCGTTGAAGATGGCCTAGTTACGATGGAGACCCAGTACTTC
CSVEDGLVTMETQYF
>NA|TRBV20-1|13|many|TRBJ2-1
TGCAGCGTAAGGTTCGCGACTAACAATGAGCAGTTCTTC
CSVRFATNNEQFF
>TRBD1|TRBV6-2/TRBV6-3|15|many|TRBJ2-7
TGTGCCAGCAGTACCCGACAGGGTACTAGAACGTCGCAGTACTTC
CASSTRQGTRTSQYF
>NA|TRBV20-1|11|NA|TRBJ2-7
TGCAGTGCTAGGGAAAAGTACGAGCAGTACTTC
CSAREKYEQYF
>NA|TRBV28|17|many|TRBJ1-6
TGTGCCAGCAGTCCCAGCATAAAACAGGGATGGAATTCACCCCTCCACTTT
CASSPSIKQGWNSPLHF
>NA|TRBV27|14|many|TRBJ2-1
TGTGCCAGCAGTTTTTCTAGGAGGGGATATGAGCAGTTCTTC
CASSFSRRGYEQFF
>NA|TRBV7-9|13|few|TRBJ1-1
TGTGCCAGCAGCCGCCTCGGGGGAACTGAAGCTTTCTTT
CASSRLGGTEAFF
>NA|TRBV20-1|14|many|TRBJ2-7
TGCAGTGCTAATGCTGGAGGGCAGTCCTACGAGCAGTACTTC
CSANAGGQSYEQYF
>TRBD2|TRBV15|16|NA|TRBJ2-2
TGTGCCACCAGTATTGGGACTAGCCCGAACACCGGGGAGCTGTTTTTT
CATSIGTSPNTGELFF
>TRBD1|TRBV12-3/TRBV12-4|16|few|TRBJ1-2
TGTGCCAGCAGCCCTAGGGGGACAGGGGGAGACTATGGCTACACCTTC
CASSPRGTGGDYGYTF
>NA|TRBV20-1|16|NA|TRBJ2-1
TGCAGTGCTAGCAACCGGGACCTGAGCTCCTACAATGAGCAGTTCTTC
CSASNRDLSSYNEQFF
>NA|TRBV20-1|13|few|TRBJ1-2
TGCAGTGCTCAAATTGGGGGGATACTGGGCTACACCTTC
CSAQIGGILGYTF
>TRBD1|TRBV5-1|14|NA|TRBJ2-7
TGCGCCAGCAGCAGGCGACAGGGTCTGGACGAGCAGTACTTC
CASSRRQGLDEQYF
>NA|TRBV2|16|many|TRBJ1-1
TGTGCCAGCAGTGAAAGCACAGAGGCGGGGAGCACTGAAGCTTTCTTT
CASSESTEAGSTEAFF
>NA|TRBV6-1|14|many|TRBJ2-7
TGTGCCAGCAGTGTTTATGGACAGAGGTACGAGCAGTACTTC
CASSVYGQRYEQYF
>TRBD2|TRBV27|15|many|TRBJ2-7
TGTGCCAGCAGTTCACCGGGACTAGCGAGGCTCGAGCAGTACTTC
CASSSPGLARLEQYF
>TRBD1|TRBV5-1|15|NA|TRBJ1-2
TGCGCCAGCAGCCCGGGACAGGGATTAATCTATGGCTACACCTTC
CASSPGQGLIYGYTF
>TRBD2|TRBV24-1|19|many|TRBJ2-2
TGTGCCACCAGCCAACCCCTGGGACTAGCGGGAGAGAGCACCGGGGAGCTGTTTTTT
CATSQPLGLAGESTGELFF
>TRBD2|TRBV7-2|15|NA|TRBJ2-7
TGTGCCAGCAGCTTTGTTTTTCGGGGGGACTACGAGCAGTACTTC
CASSFVFRGDYEQYF
>NA|TRBV5-1|12|NA|TRBJ2-5
TGCGCCAGCAGCGCCGGTCGGGAGACCCAGTACTTC
CASSAGRETQYF
>NA|TRBV27|14|many|TRBJ2-1
TGTGCCAGCAGTTCTATATTGCAGCGGAATGAGCAGTTCTTC
CASSSILQRNEQFF
>NA|TRBV28|16|NA|TRBJ1-5
TGTGCCAGCAGTTCGCCGGGGACCCCCAGAGATCAGCCCCAGCATTTT
CASSSPGTPRDQPQHF
>NA|TRBV20-1|14|many|TRBJ1-1
TGCAGTGCTAGAGATTTCACAGGGAACACTGAAGCTTTCTTT
CSARDFTGNTEAFF
>TRBD2|TRBV7-8|17|NA|TRBJ2-1
TGTGCCAGCAGCTTACCCCTTAGCGGGAGGGCCCTCAATGAGCAGTTCTTC
CASSLPLSGRALNEQFF
>NA|TRBV12-3/TRBV12-4|17|NA|TRBJ2-7
TGTGCCAGCAGCCCCCTCATAGCGGATATAACCTACAATGAGCAGTACTTC
CASSPLIADITYNEQYF
>NA|TRBV29-1|12|NA|TRBJ2-3
TGCAGCTTTGAGGGGATCGAAGATACGCAGTATTTT
CSFEGIEDTQYF
>NA|TRBV5-6|13|NA|TRBJ2-1
TGTGCCAGCAGCCCCCAGGGGGGGCGTGAGCAGTTCTTC
CASSPQGGREQFF
>NA|TRBV10-2|11|few|TRBJ2-1
TGCGCCAGTGAGTCCGGCGATGAGCAGTTCTTC
CASESGDEQFF
>NA|TRBV6-1|14|NA|TRBJ1-5
TGTGCCAGCAGACGCGGAAACAAAAATCAGCCCCAGCATTTT
CASRRGNKNQPQHF
>TRBD2|TRBV11-3|15|many|TRBJ2-7
TGTGCCAGCAGCGTCTCGAGACTAGCCTCCTACGAGCAGTACTTC
CASSVSRLASYEQYF
>TRBD2|TRBV2|14|many|TRBJ2-3
TGTGCCACAAGGACTAGCGGATACACAGATACGCAGTATTTT
CATRTSGYTDTQYF
>NA|TRBV6-1|17|many|TRBJ1-1
TGTGCCAGCAGTTACGAGGACCCTAGAGCCGTGAACACTGAAGCTTTCTTT
CASSYEDPRAVNTEAFF
>TRBD1|TRBV15|14|few|TRBJ2-7
TGTGCCACCAGCAGGGATGGGACAGGGGACGAGCAGTACTTC
CATSRDGTGDEQYF
>NA|TRBV28|13|many|TRBJ2-7
TGTGCCAGCAGTTTACGGGAGTCAATCGAGCAGTACTTC
CASSLRESIEQYF
>TRBD2|TRBV27|15|few|TRBJ2-1
TGTGCCAGCAGTTTATCGAGCGGGAGGGCTGGAGAGCAGTTCTTC
CASSLSSGRAGEQFF
>TRBD2|TRBV5-6|15|many|TRBJ2-2
TGTGCCAGCAGGATAGCGGGAGGGCGTGTCGGGGAGCTGTTTTTT
CASRIAGGRVGELFF